A single sample is the source of the 14 T cell receptor beta chains below, sequenced in a study of T cell changes during pregnancy in multiple sclerosis. Some clones are missing from TCRdb's copy, which holds only in-frame ones; the method was immunoSEQ multiplex PCR. The table lists 100,000 or so clones, around 92% of them singletons, with more than 1.5% in the top ten. The input for sequencing was peripheral blood, taken after pregnancy. The receptors here all came from a female donor with multiple sclerosis, enrolled in a pregnancy study.

The rearrangement joins TRBV11-3 to TRBJ2-5; a weak D match, TRBD2 (6 bases). Germline V lookup: CDR1 SGHNT, CDR2 YENEEA. V lost 0 bases and J 2 bases, leaving 19 bases between the germline ends. This CDR3 is built from 18 residues. The CDR3: CASSLDSRGEEGQETQYF. The CDR3 DNA is TGTGCCAGCAGCTTAGATTCGAGAGGGGAGGAGGGGCAAGAGACCCAGTACTTC.

CDR3 loop: CASSTPIGLNYGYTF. In DNA, the CDR3 is TGTGCCAGTAGTACGCCGATTGGCCTTAACTATGGCTACACCTTC. This chain links TRBV19 with TRBJ1-2; D is undetermined. CDR3 length: 15 residues. Trimming shortened V by 4 bases and J by 1 base, and 13 bases separated the two germline ends. The germline CDR1 and CDR2 sequences are LNHDA and SQIVND (reference sequence).

This clone was seen only once. The CDR3 sequence is CASNYGQGLEQYF. DNA for the CDR3: TGCGCCAGCAACTATGGGCAGGGGCTCGAGCAGTACTTC. The rearrangement uses TRBV5-1 and TRBJ2-7, with D perhaps TRBD1 (6 bases). The germline gives CDR1 SGHRS, CDR2 YFSETQ. There are 13 residues in the CDR3. The V gene lost 6 bases and the J gene lost 6 bases, with 16 bases spanning the gap.

There are a few counts of this clone. V gene TRBV7-9 combines with J gene TRBJ1-1; 8 nucleotides match TRBD1. The V and J ends lost 5 bases and 0 bases, in that order; junction bases with no gene match: 5. Germline V gives CDR1 SEHNR, CDR2 FQNEAQ (reference sequence). This CDR3 has 15 amino acids. The CDR3 sequence is CASSLGDRMNTEAFF. The CDR3 DNA sequence: TGTGCCAGCAGCCTAGGGGACAGGATGAACACTGAAGCTTTCTTT. The full variable domain, in which reference TRBV7-9 and TRBJ1-1 provide the parts outside the CDR3, is DTGVSQNPRHKITKRGQNVTFRCDPISEHNRLYWYRQTLGQGPEFLTYFQNEAQLEKSRLLSDRFSAERPKGSFSTLEIQRTEQGDSAMYLCASSLGDRMNTEAFFGQGTRLTVV.

The chain is built from TRBV30 and TRBJ1-2; TRBD1 agrees at 7 bases. With V trimmed by 0 bases and J by 6 bases, 7 bases remained unmatched. CDR3 length: 14 amino acids. The V gene's germline CDR1 is GTSNPN and CDR2 SVGIG (reference sequence). CDR3 in amino acids: CAWSVTQGVDGYTF. CDR3 nucleotide sequence: TGTGCCTGGAGTGTCACGCAGGGGGTAGATGGCTACACCTTC.

This sequence joins TRBV5-5 and TRBJ2-3; maybe TRBD1 (5 bases). The CDR3 is made up of 16 amino acids. V was clipped by 0 bases and J by 2 bases, with 13 bases between them. Germline V lookup: CDR1 SGHKS, CDR2 YYEKEE (reference sequence). CDR3 region: CASSLAGSGITDTQYF. CDR3 DNA sequence: TGTGCCAGCAGCTTGGCAGGGTCAGGAATCACAGATACGCAGTATTTT.

V and J are TRBV18 and TRBJ1-1, with D uncertain. The CDR3 is 14 amino acids. V dropped 2 bases and J dropped 0 bases, with 7 bases sitting between them. Looked up from germline, CDR1 is KGHSH and CDR2 is LQKENI. The CDR3 is CASSPASLNTEAFF. The CDR3 DNA is TGTGCCAGCTCACCAGCGAGTTTGAACACTGAAGCTTTCTTT. Full variable domain (remainder filled in from reference TRBV18 and TRBJ1-1): NAGVMQNPRHLVRRRGQEARLRCSPMKGHSHVYWYRQLPEEGLKFMVYLQKENIIDESGMPKERFSAEFPKEGPSILRIQQVVRGDSAAYFCASSPASLNTEAFFGQGTRLTVV.

The CDR3 nucleotides are TGTGCCAGCTCACCCGGCAGGGCGAACACTGAAGCTTTCTTT. Translated, it gives CASSPGRANTEAFF. The chain has TRBV18 and TRBJ1-1; TRBD1 might be the D (5 bases). Germline assignment: CDR1 KGHSH and CDR2 LQKENI. With 3 bases removed from V and 1 base from J, the gap between germline ends came to 9 bases. This CDR3 has 14 residues.

The chain carries TRBV9 and TRBJ2-3; 8 nucleotides agree with TRBD2. The CDR3 spans 16 residues. V shed 4 bases and J 2 bases; nucleotides not matched to a gene: 9. Germline V gene lookup returns CDR1 SGDLS and CDR2 YYNGEE. DNA for the CDR3: TGTGCCAGCAGCCCCCCGGGACTAGTAACCACAGATACGCAGTATTTT. This codes for CASSPPGLVTTDTQYF.

In DNA form, the CDR3 reads TGTGCCAGCAGCTTGGAGGGATCCCTTAGCGGGAGAGACACCGGGGAGCTGTTTTTT. Its protein is CASSLEGSLSGRDTGELFF. The V gene is TRBV5-6, the J gene TRBJ2-2, with 9 bases aligning to TRBD2. The CDR3 length is 19 residues. V gave up 0 bases and J gave up 3 bases; unmatched junction bases: 12. CDR1 and CDR2 (germline): SGHDT, YYEEEE.

The V gene is TRBV2, the J gene TRBJ1-4; TRBD1 matches at 10 bases. Germline CDR1 and CDR2: SNHLY and FYNNEI. Unmatched junction bases numbered 5, after V lost 5 bases and J lost 5 bases. This CDR3 region has 15 residues. This CDR3 reads CASSRQGAENEKLFF. The CDR3 DNA reads TGTGCCAGCAGTCGACAGGGGGCCGAAAATGAAAAACTGTTTTTT.

The V gene is TRBV4-2, the J gene TRBJ2-3; TRBD2 matches at 12 bases. Germline V gene sequence: CDR1 LGHNA, CDR2 YNFKEQ. The trim removed 4 bases at V and 3 bases at J, leaving 2 bases unmatched. This CDR3 spans 15 amino acids. The CDR3 protein is CASSRLAGVTDTQYF. The CDR3 DNA follows: TGTGCCAGCAGCCGACTAGCGGGAGTAACAGATACGCAGTATTTT.

J is TRBJ2-7 and V is TRBV6-5, with a weak D call TRBD1 (6 bases). Trimming left V 2 bases short and J 8 bases short, with 19 bases between. Germline CDR1 is MNHEY and CDR2 is SVGAGI. The CDR3 sequence is 15 residues long. CDR3 protein: CASSYIRDTGRQQYF. The CDR3, as DNA: TGTGCCAGCAGTTACATAAGGGACACCGGGCGGCAGCAGTACTTC.

V is TRBV5-6 and J is TRBJ1-2, with 10 bases that match TRBD1. The CDR3 contains 14 residues. Germline V gives CDR1 SGHDT, CDR2 YYEEEE. J lost 8 bases, V lost 2 bases, and 6 bases had no gene match. In nucleotides, the CDR3 is TGTGCCAGCAGCTTACCGGGACAGGGGCAAGGCTACACCTTC. Its translation: CASSLPGQGQGYTF.